This TCR beta chain stems from a study of CD8+ T cells in alopecia areata. About the study: Tofacitinib administration to treated patients was oral, at 5 to 10 mg twice daily.

As for this clone: Its antigen remains unidentified.

General study results and limits: Mice showed clearer TCR sharing than patients did, a gap that was possibly HLA-related. For lesional scalp, especially alopecia totalis/universalis, clonality was higher than in normal scalp.

cDNA prepared by RNA extraction and subsequent reverse transcription served as the template for sequencing. Data came from immunoSEQ multiplex PCR; TCRdb stores just in-frame clones and leaves some out. The repertoire holds about 200,000 clones, with about three fifths as singletons. Individuals with alopecia areata gave both lesional scalp punch biopsies and peripheral blood for collection. The CDR3 has 12 amino acids. CDR1 is ENHRY, CDR2 SYGVKD, per germline. V was cut by 7 bases and J by 9 bases, with 13 bases left in between. The TCR originated in a human donor with alopecia areata. This chain connects TRBV10-3 to TRBJ1-5; D might be TRBD1 (6 bases). The material sequenced was CD4+ T cells sorted from blood, taken at week 0. This chain's CDR3 is CAINSGDLPQHF. CDR3 coding DNA: TGTGCCATCAATTCAGGGGATCTGCCCCAGCATTTT.